This TCR beta chain comes out of a study of cytomegalovirus exposure and HLA in healthy donors. At the level of the study: An early release of data contained approximately 80 million unique TCRs, which came from HLA-typed donors.

The V gene's germline CDR1 is LGHNT and CDR2 FRNRAP. There are 14 residues in the CDR3. To note about this clone: What it recognizes is unknown.

PCR used 60 Vbeta primers and 13 Jbeta primers. Data came from immunoSEQ multiplex PCR; TCRdb stores just in-frame clones and leaves some out. Among roughly 89,000 clones listed, 81% were seen once. Points from the study as a whole: Immune exposure information comprised only CMV serostatus. In a later analysis, donors in an Asian-associated ancestry cluster reportedly had fewer N-insertions in productive TCRs than the cohort mean.

Sequencing input: PBMCs. The chain joins TRBV12-5 to TRBJ2-5; TRBD1 agrees at 10 bases. The closer fit of TRBJ2-7 to the DNA end suggests the J call may be wrong. This TCR was recovered from a woman aged 30 to 39 in good health and CMV-seronegative. The CDR3 protein is CASGPGQGSYEQYF. The CDR3 DNA sequence: TGTGCTAGTGGGCCGGGACAGGGGAGCTACGAGCAGTACTTC.